Below, 6 T cell receptor beta chains from the same sample are listed, as sequenced in a study of blood T cell repertoires in COVID-19. Profiling relied on immunoSEQ multiplex PCR, and the TCRdb table lists in-frame clones only, not all of them. Of over 600,000 clones in the sample, over 80% were seen once. Material: peripheral blood. The receptors derive from a woman between 18 and 30 years old with acute or convalescent COVID-19.

The chain couples TRBV7-2 to TRBJ1-6, with 7 bases that match TRBD1. V dropped 1 base and J dropped 5; count of bases not matched to a gene: 5. This CDR3 contains 16 residues. Per the germline V gene, CDR1 is SGHTA and CDR2 is FQGNSA. The CDR3 loop reads CASSLVAGQHNSPLHF. The DNA of the CDR3 is TGTGCCAGCAGCTTAGTAGCGGGACAGCATAATTCACCCCTCCACTTT.

J is TRBJ2-2 and V is TRBV11-3; the match to TRBD2 covers 8 bases. CDR3 length equals 16 residues. Germline V CDR1 and CDR2: SGHNT, YENEEA. V lost 5 bases, J lost 4 bases, and 9 bases stayed unmatched. The CDR3 nucleotides read TGTGCCAGCAGCAAGGACCCGGGGGGGGCCACCGGGGAGCTGTTTTTT. Its translation is CASSKDPGGATGELFF.

The chain employs TRBV30 and TRBJ1-5; possibly TRBD1 for D (5 bases). Germline V lookup: CDR1 GTSNPN, CDR2 SVGIG (reference sequence). V shed 0 bases and J shed 7 bases, with 13 bases lying between them. This CDR3 has 14 amino acids. The CDR3 sequence is CAWSVKGFGQPQHF. CDR3 nucleotide sequence: TGTGCCTGGAGTGTAAAGGGGTTCGGGCAGCCCCAGCATTTT.

The chain is built from TRBV19 and TRBJ1-1; TRBD1 aligns across 8 bases. The germline V gene encodes CDR1 LNHDA and CDR2 SQIVND (reference sequence). This CDR3 is built from 18 residues. J gave up 0 bases and V 6 bases, and 15 bases lay outside the gene matches. The CDR3 spells CASSAYHTRTGLNTEAFF. DNA for the CDR3: TGTGCCAGTAGCGCATACCACACCCGGACAGGGTTGAACACTGAAGCTTTCTTT.

The chain is built from TRBV20-1 and TRBJ2-7; a possible D gene is TRBD1 (6 bases). This CDR3 region has 11 residues. Per the germline V gene, CDR1 is DFQATT and CDR2 is SNEGSKA (reference sequence). V was trimmed by 5 bases and J by 12 bases, leaving 17 bases between them. The CDR3 sequence: CSASYRARPYF. The DNA for the CDR3 is TGCAGTGCTTCCTACAGGGCCAGACCGTACTTC.

V gene TRBV29-1 combines with J gene TRBJ2-7, with a possible D match to TRBD1 (7 bases). V lost 7 bases, J lost 7 bases, and 20 bases lay in between. Germline lookup yields CDR1 SQVTM and CDR2 ANQGSEA. CDR3 length: 13 amino acids. The CDR3 is CSASRDRAGEQYF. DNA of the CDR3: TGCAGCGCCAGTCGCGACAGGGCGGGGGAGCAGTACTTC.